The TCR beta chain described here comes from a study of response to subunit inactivated influenza vaccine listed by TCRdb under 2018. With respect to the entire study: Deep quantitative T cell receptor repertoire profiling was used in the study to track responses to a trivalent subunit inactivated influenza vaccine.

What the study reported, not specific to this receptor: The authors suggested that each seasonal influenza vaccination may recruit only a limited number of new T cells.

The library was prepared using RT-PCR. The instrument given in TCRdb is Illumina HiSeq 2500. TCRdb itself trimmed the public reads at Q25 with fastp, ran MiXCR and retained productive beta chains. Records with the same CDR3 protein are collapsed into one entry carrying the most frequent genes and DNA. For this sample the table gives some 640,000 distinct CDR3 sequences, of which around 13% were detected only once. The ten most abundant clones make up less than 7% of the sample. Based on the germline V gene, the CDR1 and CDR2 sequences are LGHNA and YSLEER. The CDR3 has 17 amino acids, counting the end cysteine and phenylalanine. Just CDR3 DNA is preserved here, 51 bases in frame from base 1. Germline trimming: 1 base from V, 4 bases from J; junction bases outside gene matches: 7. As to this clonotype: No cognate antigen has been identified for it. The sample holds no much larger clone one base away, and base qualities are not on file.

This TCR came from a man aged 50 or older who received an inactivated influenza vaccine. Donor details come from another sample of the same person, matched by shared clones. The chain links TRBV4-3 with TRBJ2-2; the junction holds 9 bases that match TRBD1. The sample here was PBMCs from blood, taken 14 to 15 days before vaccination. CDR3 loop: CASSQAGTGISTGELFF. The DNA sequence follows: TGCGCCAGCAGCCAAGCTGGGACAGGGATTAGCACCGGGGAGCTGTTTTTT.